This entry concerns a single T cell receptor beta chain. This entry belongs to a study of control samples from healthy donors and cancer patients. Clones were sequenced by immunoSEQ multiplex PCR, and TCRdb holds only the in-frame ones, with some missing. The profile shows 140,000 or so clones, around 94% of them singletons. Sequenced: PBMCs. The receptor comes from a man between 60 and 75 years old with colorectal cancer.

The DNA of the CDR3 is TGTGCCAGCAGCGTAGCTACTGGGGCAGCCCAAGAGACCCAGTACTTC. As protein: CASSVATGAAQETQYF. This chain joins TRBV9 and TRBJ2-5, with D perhaps matching TRBD1 (5 bases). Trimming stripped 0 bases from V and 1 base from J, with 13 bases between. The CDR3 sequence is 16 residues long. Germline assignment: CDR1 SGDLS and CDR2 YYNGEE.